One sample yielded the 16 T cell receptor beta chains listed below, sequenced in a study of blood T cell repertoires in COVID-19. The data were produced by immunoSEQ multiplex PCR, yet TCRdb's version contains in-frame clones alone and is incomplete. Of 200,000 to 250,000 clones in the sample, roughly 86% were seen once. The sequenced sample was peripheral blood. The receptor source for this set is a man between 60 and 75 years old with acute or convalescent COVID-19.

CDR3 in DNA: TGCAGCGTTGAAAACTTGGCTGAAGCTTTCTTT. This codes for CSVENLAEAFF. The chain uses TRBV29-1 and TRBJ1-1; D uncertain. CDR3 length: 11 amino acids. Germline CDR1 and CDR2: SQVTM and ANQGSEA. Trimming took 2 bases from V and 6 from J, leaving 7 bases between them.

The chain joins TRBV3-1 (or the pseudogene TRBV3-2) to TRBJ2-5; 11 bases are shared with TRBD2. Trimming removed 3 bases from V and 1 base from J; junction bases left unmatched: 10. The germline CDR1 and CDR2 sequences are LGHDT and YNNKEL (reference sequence). The CDR3 is made up of 18 amino acids. CDR3 DNA sequence: TGTGCCAGCAGCCATCCAGCACTAGCGGGGGCCTTCCAAGAGACCCAGTACTTC. Translating gives CASSHPALAGAFQETQYF.

V usage is TRBV7-8 and J usage is TRBJ1-1, with 7 bases matching TRBD1. The V segment lost 6 bases and the J segment 3 bases; nucleotides outside the gene matches: 19. Germline-derived CDR1 and CDR2 are SGHVS and FQNEAQ. CDR3 length: 18 amino acids. For the CDR3, the DNA is TGTGCCAGCAGGGACGAGGGGGCGGGTTTCCCTTTGGACACTGAAGCTTTCTTT. This sequence encodes CASRDEGAGFPLDTEAFF.

The chain is built from TRBV23-1 and TRBJ2-4, with TRBD1 identical over 9 bases. TRBV23-1 is sorted into the ORF group, with uncertain function. V dropped 0 bases and J dropped 1; count of bases not matched to a gene: 7. CDR3 length: 18 amino acids. The CDR3 coding sequence is TGCGCCAGCAGTCAATCCCGTGGGACAGGGCCGGCCAAAAACATTCAGTACTTC. It specifies CASSQSRGTGPAKNIQYF.

The chain employs TRBV5-6 and TRBJ2-7; 12 nucleotides line up with TRBD1. There are 19 residues in the CDR3. Germline V lookup: CDR1 SGHDT, CDR2 YYEEEE. V was pared by 6 bases and J by 2 bases, with 18 bases of the junction left unmatched. The CDR3 nucleotides are TGTGCCAGCAACTCCCGCGGGACAGGGGGCTCTAGAAGGACCTACGAGCAGTACTTC. Encoded protein: CASNSRGTGGSRRTYEQYF.

The CDR3 loop reads CASSREWGRSSYNEQFF. The CDR3 nucleotides are TGCGCCAGCAGCCGCGAATGGGGCAGGTCCTCCTACAATGAGCAGTTCTTC. The chain joins TRBV4-3 to TRBJ2-1; weak D call: TRBD1 (5 bases). The V and J ends lost 4 bases and 0 bases respectively, with 16 bases between them. The CDR3 loop spans 17 amino acids. Germline V gene lookup returns CDR1 LGHNA and CDR2 YSLEER.

The chain recombines TRBV6-5 with TRBJ2-7; D unresolved. Per germline, CDR1 MNHEY and CDR2 SVGAGI. The V end lost 6 bases, the J end lost 4 bases, and 13 bases lay between the germline ends. The CDR3 is 13 residues long. This CDR3 reads CASSQYDRYEQYF. In nucleotides, the CDR3 is TGTGCCAGCAGCCAATATGATCGGTACGAGCAGTACTTC.

The CDR3 protein is CASSLGTGTRGYTF. For the CDR3, the DNA is TGTGCCAGCAGCTTAGGGACAGGGACGAGAGGCTACACCTTC. The chain joins TRBV7-9 to TRBJ1-2; TRBD1 agrees at 8 bases. CDR3 length: 14 amino acids. Germline assignment: CDR1 SEHNR and CDR2 FQNEAQ (reference sequence). Unmatched junction bases numbered 6, after V lost 1 base and J lost 8 bases.

This rearrangement joins TRBV9 to TRBJ2-5; 7 bases match TRBD1. This CDR3 comprises 16 residues. Trimming cost V 3 bases and J 0 bases; bases outside gene matches: 8. The germline V gene has CDR1 SGDLS and CDR2 YYNGEE. The CDR3 nucleotides read TGTGCCAGCAGCGCCGGACAGGCCCTCTACCAAGAGACCCAGTACTTC. This encodes CASSAGQALYQETQYF.

The count of this clone is one. This chain connects TRBV12-3 or TRBV12-4 to TRBJ1-5, with D maybe TRBD1 (6 bases). The CDR3 spans 13 residues. V was pared by 4 bases and J by 7 bases, with 11 bases between. The DNA of the CDR3 is TGTGCCAGCAGTTCGCAACAGGGCCAGCCCCAGCATTTT. Its translation: CASSSQQGQPQHF.

The V and J genes are TRBV5-5 and TRBJ1-2; possibly TRBD1 for D (5 bases). Germline V gene sequence: CDR1 SGHKS, CDR2 YYEKEE (reference sequence). V dropped 0 bases and J dropped 3 bases, with 6 bases sitting between them. CDR3 size: 13 residues. This chain's CDR3 is CASSLAGDYGYTF. In DNA form, the CDR3 reads TGTGCCAGCAGCTTGGCGGGGGACTATGGCTACACCTTC. Full variable domain (missing parts from reference TRBV5-5 and TRBJ1-2): DAGVTQSPTHLIKTRGQQVTLRCSPISGHKSVSWYQQVLGQGPQFIFQYYEKEERGRGNFPDRFSARQFPNYSSELNVNALLLGDSALYLCASSLAGDYGYTFGSGTRLTVV.

V is TRBV7-8 and J is TRBJ2-7; D remains unclear. CDR3 size: 14 residues. Germline CDR1 is SGHVS and CDR2 is FQNEAQ. Trimming stripped 5 bases from V and 5 bases from J, with 16 bases between. Written as DNA, the CDR3 is TGTGCCAGCAGCCTCCCAGGATTCCCAGACGAGCAGTACTTC. This encodes CASSLPGFPDEQYF.

This chain joins TRBV5-5 and TRBJ2-7, with D possibly matching TRBD2 (5 bases). The CDR3 covers 17 residues. Germline values: CDR1 SGHKS, CDR2 YYEKEE (reference sequence). V lost 3 bases to trimming and J lost 2 bases, with 21 bases between them. The CDR3 coding sequence is TGTGCCAGCAGCTCCTCCGGAGGAAGGGCCCTAACCTACGAGCAGTACTTC. Residues: CASSSSGGRALTYEQYF.

V and J are TRBV4-1 and TRBJ2-5; 11 positions match TRBD1. Germline CDR1 reads MGHRA; CDR2 reads YSYEKL. The CDR3 length is 15 residues. V lost 4 bases and J lost 5; bases outside the gene matches: 6. The CDR3 coding sequence is TGCGCCAGCAGCCCGGACAGGGGGCGGGAGGAGACCCAGTACTTC. This gives the protein CASSPDRGREETQYF.

The chain uses TRBV6-1 and TRBJ2-1; 9 nucleotides line up with TRBD2. From germline, CDR1 is MNHNS and CDR2 SASEGT. This CDR3 spans 14 amino acids. The V segment lost 2 bases and the J segment 7 bases; nucleotides outside the gene matches: 3. The CDR3 bases are TGTGCCAGCAGTGAAACTCTAGCGGGGAATGAGCAGTTCTTC. Translated, it gives CASSETLAGNEQFF.

This rearrangement joins TRBV2 to TRBJ1-2; 9 nucleotides line up with TRBD1. The CDR3 is 13 amino acids. CDR1 is SNHLY, CDR2 FYNNEI, per germline. The V and J ends lost 6 bases and 6 bases, in that order; junction bases with no gene match: 5. CDR3 region: CASRQGQGDGYTF. CDR3 bases: TGTGCCAGCAGACAGGGACAGGGAGATGGCTACACCTTC.